A single sample is the source of the 19 T cell receptor beta chains below, sequenced in a study of T-cell reconstitution after alpha-beta-depleted transplantation in children. This sample's TCRbeta library carried unique molecular identifier barcodes. TCRdb used MiXCR to reprocess the PCR reads, holding one entry per CDR3 protein. Of about 600,000 distinct CDR3 sequences listed, roughly a tenth are singletons. The sample consisted of PBMCs from the stem cell graft donor, taken from the stem cell graft. The receptors originated from a human donor who donated a stem cell graft to a child with acute myeloid leukemia.

This clonotype was seen ten or more times. The rearrangement links TRBV20-1 to TRBJ2-3, with a possible D match to TRBD1 (5 bases). Trimming left V 0 bases short and J 3 bases short, with 16 bases between. Germline assignment: CDR1 DFQATT and CDR2 SNEGSKA (reference sequence). The CDR3 runs to 16 residues. CDR3 DNA: TGCAGTGCTAGAGATCCCCAGGGCGAGGTAACAGATACGCAGTATTTT. Its protein product is CSARDPQGEVTDTQYF.

This clonotype showed up just a few times. This chain connects TRBV12-3 or TRBV12-4 to TRBJ2-2, with 7 bases that match TRBD1. The CDR3 sequence is 15 residues long. The J segment lost 4 bases and the V segment lost 5 bases, leaving 7 bases of the junction unmatched. The CDR3 coding sequence is TGTGCCAGCAGTGGGACAGCGAGTCTCACCGGGGAGCTGTTTTTT. Its translation is CASSGTASLTGELFF.

This clonotype was seen only a few times. This rearrangement joins TRBV30 to TRBJ2-7, with 10 bases identical to TRBD1. CDR1 and CDR2 (germline): GTSNPN, SVGIG (reference sequence). This CDR3 contains 14 residues. V trimming: 3 bases; J trimming: 2 bases; junction bases outside the gene matches: 4. DNA of the CDR3: TGTGCCTGGAGCCGGGGACAGGGGACCTACGAGCAGTACTTC. Translating gives CAWSRGQGTYEQYF.

J is TRBJ2-1 and V is TRBV5-6; D is possibly TRBD1 or TRBD2 (6 bases each). The germline V gene has CDR1 SGHDT and CDR2 YYEEEE. The germline V and J ends were trimmed by 5 bases and 7 bases, with 25 bases remaining between them. CDR3 length: 17 amino acids. The CDR3 DNA is TGTGCCAGCAGAAGTTGGGGTCAGGGAACAGGGAGGAATGAGCAGTTCTTC. This encodes CASRSWGQGTGRNEQFF.

In its sample, this clonotype was seen a few times. The chain links TRBV11-1 to TRBJ1-5; TRBD1 matches at 11 bases. Germline V gene lookup returns CDR1 SGHAT and CDR2 FQDESV (reference sequence). The CDR3 is made up of 14 amino acids. V dropped 5 bases and J dropped 11; count of bases not matched to a gene: 8. CDR3 bases: TGTGCCAGCAGCCGCCGGGACAGGGGGTGGTCCCAGCATTTT. This translates into CASSRRDRGWSQHF.

This clonotype was detected a few times. This chain uses TRBV30 with TRBJ2-2; D is ambiguous. CDR3 length: 13 amino acids. Germline V lookup: CDR1 GTSNPN, CDR2 SVGIG (reference sequence). The germline V and J ends were trimmed by 7 bases and 0 bases, with 9 bases remaining between them. The CDR3 sequence is CALVPANTGELFF. CDR3 in DNA: TGTGCCTTGGTGCCCGCGAACACCGGGGAGCTGTTTTTT.

Comments on this clonotype: This may be a read error, as it is one base from a much larger clone. The rearrangement links TRBV4-3 to TRBJ2-4, with 11 bases matching TRBD2. Trimming took 2 bases from V and 9 from J; bases not matched to a gene: 6. Germline V lookup: CDR1 LGHNA, CDR2 YSLEER. There are 15 residues in the CDR3. Here the CDR3 DNA reads TGCGCCAGCAGCCAAACTAGCGGGGGACTCTGCATTCAGTACTTC. It encodes CASSQTSGGLCIQYF.

V gene TRBV30 combines with J gene TRBJ2-4; D remains unclear. Deletions cut 0 bases from V and 1 base from J, with 7 bases between. The CDR3 is 14 amino acids. Germline CDR1 is GTSNPN and CDR2 is SVGIG (reference sequence). The chain's CDR3 is CAWSVGWAKNIQYF. Written as DNA, the CDR3 is TGTGCCTGGAGTGTAGGCTGGGCCAAAAACATTCAGTACTTC.

As concerns this clonotype: A read error may produce the germline difference seen at one junction end. This chain connects TRBV7-7 to TRBJ2-5, with D unresolved. This CDR3 has 11 residues. CDR1 and CDR2 (germline): SSHAT, FNYEAQ (reference sequence). In DNA, the CDR3 is TGTGCTAGCAGCAATGGAGAGACCCAGTACTTC. Translating it yields CASSNGETQYF.

The sample holds many counts of this clonotype. This chain links TRBV11-2 with TRBJ2-6; 10 bases agree with TRBD1. Trimming at V came to 2 bases and at J to 2 bases, leaving 6 bases not matched to a gene. Germline loops: CDR1 SGHAT, CDR2 FQNNGV. The CDR3 loop spans 18 amino acids. The CDR3 loop reads CASSLIGTGVAGANVLTF. In DNA, the CDR3 is TGTGCCAGCAGCTTAATCGGGACAGGGGTCGCTGGGGCCAACGTCCTGACTTTC.

V and J are TRBV9 and TRBJ2-7; 8 bases agree with TRBD1. This CDR3 is built from 14 residues. From germline, CDR1 is SGDLS and CDR2 YYNGEE. V lost 4 bases, J lost 6 bases, and 9 bases stayed unmatched. As DNA, the CDR3 is TGTGCCAGCAGCCGGACAGGGAATCGCATCGAGCAGTACTTC. It is translated as CASSRTGNRIEQYF.

This clonotype has at least ten counts. This chain uses TRBV24-1 with TRBJ2-3; possible D gene TRBD1, 5 bases. Trimming took off 2 bases at V and 4 bases at J, with 15 bases between the two ends. The CDR3 runs to 16 residues. Germline V gene lookup returns CDR1 KGHDR and CDR2 SFDVKD. This CDR3 reads CATSDSWTPVPDTQYF. The DNA for the CDR3 is TGTGCCACCAGTGATTCTTGGACACCCGTCCCAGATACGCAGTATTTT.

V usage is TRBV27 and J usage is TRBJ1-2, with 12 bases identical to TRBD1. J gave up 8 bases and V 2 bases, and 9 bases lay outside the gene matches. This CDR3 is built from 16 residues. Germline V gene lookup returns CDR1 MNHEY and CDR2 SMNVEV (reference sequence). DNA of the CDR3: TGTGCCAGCAGTTTAGGGCCGGGACAGGGGGCGCGAGGCTACACCTTC. Residues: CASSLGPGQGARGYTF.

This chain connects TRBV2 to TRBJ2-1; 9 bases agree with TRBD2. Trimming at V came to 7 bases and at J to 6 bases, leaving 10 bases not matched to a gene. Germline assignment: CDR1 SNHLY and CDR2 FYNNEI. This CDR3 contains 15 residues. The CDR3 spells CASIFIAGVSNEQFF. The CDR3 DNA follows: TGTGCCAGCATCTTCATAGCGGGAGTATCCAATGAGCAGTTCTTC.

This chain uses TRBV3-1 with TRBJ2-3; the match to TRBD2 covers 9 bases. V dropped 3 bases and J dropped 0; count of bases not matched to a gene: 1. From germline, CDR1 is LGHDT and CDR2 YNNKEL (reference sequence). The CDR3 is 15 amino acids. CDR3 sequence (DNA): TGTGCCAGCAGCCATCTAGCGGGGAGCACAGATACGCAGTATTTT. Its translation is CASSHLAGSTDTQYF.

V is TRBV20-1 and J is TRBJ2-1; 7 bases agree with TRBD2. Germline-derived CDR1 and CDR2 are DFQATT and SNEGSKA (reference sequence). The CDR3 has 14 residues. J lost 6 bases, V lost 2 bases, and 7 bases had no gene match. CDR3 loop: CSARSAAGANEQFF. The CDR3 nucleotides are TGCAGTGCTAGATCGGCGGCGGGAGCCAATGAGCAGTTCTTC.

The rearrangement links TRBV7-3 to TRBJ1-2; 8 positions agree with TRBD1. This CDR3 is 14 amino acids long. From germline, CDR1 is SGHTA and CDR2 FQGTGA. Unmatched junction bases numbered 6, after V lost 1 base and J lost 8 bases. The CDR3 region has the DNA TGTGCCAGCAGCTTAATAGGGACAGGAGGAGGCTACACCTTC. It is translated as CASSLIGTGGGYTF.

Many counts were recorded for this clonotype. The chain links TRBV20-1 to TRBJ2-5; TRBD1 might be the D (5 bases). The CDR3 consists of 15 residues. V was shortened by 1 base and J by 1 base, with 13 bases between the two germline ends. The germline V gene encodes CDR1 DFQATT and CDR2 SNEGSKA (reference sequence). The CDR3 loop reads CSARANGHGQETQYF. For the CDR3, the DNA is TGCAGTGCTAGAGCTAACGGACACGGCCAAGAGACCCAGTACTTC.

This clonotype was seen many times. This rearrangement joins TRBV29-1 to TRBJ2-1; D is ambiguous. Germline-derived CDR1 and CDR2 are SQVTM and ANQGSEA. V dropped 7 bases and J dropped 8 bases, with 21 bases sitting between them. This CDR3 spans 14 amino acids. CDR3 residues: CSALRSFASYEQFF. DNA for the CDR3: TGCAGCGCCCTCCGGTCGTTTGCGAGCTATGAGCAGTTCTTC.